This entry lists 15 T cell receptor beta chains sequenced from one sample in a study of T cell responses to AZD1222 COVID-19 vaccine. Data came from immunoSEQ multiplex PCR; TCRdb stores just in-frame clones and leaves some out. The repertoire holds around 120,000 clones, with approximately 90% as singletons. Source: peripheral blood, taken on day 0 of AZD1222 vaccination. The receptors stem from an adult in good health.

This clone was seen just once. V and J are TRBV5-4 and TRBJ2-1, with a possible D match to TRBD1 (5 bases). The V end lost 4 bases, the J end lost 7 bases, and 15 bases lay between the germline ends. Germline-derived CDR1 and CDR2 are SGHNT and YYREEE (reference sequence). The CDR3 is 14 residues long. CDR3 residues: CASSPEIGANEQFF. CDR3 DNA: TGTGCCAGCAGCCCCGAGATAGGGGCAAATGAGCAGTTCTTC.

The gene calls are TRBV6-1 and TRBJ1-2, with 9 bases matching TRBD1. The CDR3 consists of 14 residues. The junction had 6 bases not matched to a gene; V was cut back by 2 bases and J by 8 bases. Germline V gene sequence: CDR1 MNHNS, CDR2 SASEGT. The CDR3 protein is CASSERDRVFGYTF. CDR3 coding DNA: TGTGCCAGCAGTGAACGGGACAGGGTCTTCGGCTACACCTTC.

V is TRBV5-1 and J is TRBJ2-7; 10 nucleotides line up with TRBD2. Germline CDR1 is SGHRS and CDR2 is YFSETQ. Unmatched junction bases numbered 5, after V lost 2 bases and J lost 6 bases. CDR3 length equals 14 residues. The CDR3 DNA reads TGCGCCAGCAGCTTAGAAAGCGGGAGGGCCGAGCAGTACTTC. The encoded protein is CASSLESGRAEQYF.

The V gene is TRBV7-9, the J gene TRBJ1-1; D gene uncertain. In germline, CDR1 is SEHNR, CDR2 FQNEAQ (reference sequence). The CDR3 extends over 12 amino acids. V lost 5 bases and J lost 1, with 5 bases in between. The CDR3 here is CASSAWNTEAFF. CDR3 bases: TGTGCCAGCAGCGCCTGGAACACTGAAGCTTTCTTT. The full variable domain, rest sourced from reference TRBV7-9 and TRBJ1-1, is DTGVSQNPRHKITKRGQNVTFRCDPISEHNRLYWYRQTLGQGPEFLTYFQNEAQLEKSRLLSDRFSAERPKGSFSTLEIQRTEQGDSAMYLCASSAWNTEAFFGQGTRLTVV.

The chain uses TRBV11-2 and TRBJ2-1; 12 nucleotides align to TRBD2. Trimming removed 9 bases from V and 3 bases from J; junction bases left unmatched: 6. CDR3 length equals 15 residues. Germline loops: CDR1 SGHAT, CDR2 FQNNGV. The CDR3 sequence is CASHLLAGGYNEQFF. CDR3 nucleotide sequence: TGTGCCAGTCACCTACTAGCGGGAGGCTACAATGAGCAGTTCTTC. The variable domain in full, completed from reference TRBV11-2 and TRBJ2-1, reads EAGVAQSPRYKIIEKRQSVAFWCNPISGHATLYWYQQILGQGPKLLIQFQNNGVVDDSQLPKDRFSAERLKGVDSTLKIQPAKLEDSAVYLCASHLLAGGYNEQFFGPGTRLTVL.

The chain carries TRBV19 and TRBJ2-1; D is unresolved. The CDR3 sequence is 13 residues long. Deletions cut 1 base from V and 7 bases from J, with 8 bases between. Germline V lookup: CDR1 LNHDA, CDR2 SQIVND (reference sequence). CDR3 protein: CASSIGSRNEQFF. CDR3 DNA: TGTGCCAGTAGTATAGGGAGCCGTAATGAGCAGTTCTTC.

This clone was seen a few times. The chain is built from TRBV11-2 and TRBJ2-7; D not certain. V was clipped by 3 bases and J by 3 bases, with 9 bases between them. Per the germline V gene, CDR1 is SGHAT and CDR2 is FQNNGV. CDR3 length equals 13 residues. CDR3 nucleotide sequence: TGTGCCAGCAGCTTCGGATCGAACTACGAGCAGTACTTC. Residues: CASSFGSNYEQYF.

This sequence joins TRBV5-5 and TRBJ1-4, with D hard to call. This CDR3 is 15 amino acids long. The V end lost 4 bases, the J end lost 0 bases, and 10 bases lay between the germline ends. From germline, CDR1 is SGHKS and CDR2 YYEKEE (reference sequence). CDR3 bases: TGTGCCAGCAGCGCCGCACGAACAACTAATGAAAAACTGTTTTTT. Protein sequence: CASSAARTTNEKLFF.

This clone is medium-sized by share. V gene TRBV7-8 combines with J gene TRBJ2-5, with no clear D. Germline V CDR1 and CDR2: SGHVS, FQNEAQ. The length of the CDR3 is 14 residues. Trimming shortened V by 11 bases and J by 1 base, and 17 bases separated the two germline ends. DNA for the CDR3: TGTGCCTCCCGGGCGCTTTTCGGCCAAGAGACCCAGTACTTC. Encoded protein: CASRALFGQETQYF.

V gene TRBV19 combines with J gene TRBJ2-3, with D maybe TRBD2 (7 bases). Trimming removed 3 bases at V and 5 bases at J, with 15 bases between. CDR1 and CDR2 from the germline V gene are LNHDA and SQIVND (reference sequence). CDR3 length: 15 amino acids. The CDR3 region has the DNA TGTGCCAGTAGTATGGGGGCGGGAGAGAGAGATACGCAGTATTTT. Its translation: CASSMGAGERDTQYF.

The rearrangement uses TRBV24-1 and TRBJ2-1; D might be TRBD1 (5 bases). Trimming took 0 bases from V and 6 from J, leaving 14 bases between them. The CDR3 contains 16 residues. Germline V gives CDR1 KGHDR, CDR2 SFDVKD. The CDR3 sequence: CATSDLQGSELNEQFF. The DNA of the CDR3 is TGTGCCACCAGTGATTTGCAGGGAAGCGAACTCAATGAGCAGTTCTTC.

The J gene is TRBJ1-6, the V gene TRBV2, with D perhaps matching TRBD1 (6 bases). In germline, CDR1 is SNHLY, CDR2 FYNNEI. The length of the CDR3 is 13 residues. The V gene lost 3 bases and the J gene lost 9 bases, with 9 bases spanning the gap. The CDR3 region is CASSDRGGSPLHF. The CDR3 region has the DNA TGTGCCAGCAGTGACAGGGGAGGTTCACCCCTCCACTTT.

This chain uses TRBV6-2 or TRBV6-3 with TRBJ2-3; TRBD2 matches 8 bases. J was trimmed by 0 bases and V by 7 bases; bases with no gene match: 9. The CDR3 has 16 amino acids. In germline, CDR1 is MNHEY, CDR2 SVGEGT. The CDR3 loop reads CASTPVASGSTDTQYF. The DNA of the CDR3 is TGTGCCAGCACCCCCGTGGCTAGCGGGAGCACAGATACGCAGTATTTT.

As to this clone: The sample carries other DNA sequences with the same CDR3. The CDR3 region is CASSSGQAPYGYTF. The CDR3 DNA sequence: TGTGCCAGCAGCTCCGGACAGGCTCCATATGGCTACACCTTC. J is TRBJ1-2 and V is TRBV28; TRBD1 agrees at 7 bases. Per the germline V gene, CDR1 is MDHEN and CDR2 is SYDVKM. This CDR3 spans 14 amino acids. The junction had 9 bases not matched to a gene; V was cut back by 6 bases and J by 5 bases.

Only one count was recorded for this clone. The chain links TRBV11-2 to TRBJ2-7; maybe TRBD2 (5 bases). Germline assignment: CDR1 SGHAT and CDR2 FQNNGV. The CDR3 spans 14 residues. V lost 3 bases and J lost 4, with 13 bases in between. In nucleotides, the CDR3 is TGTGCCAGCAGCTTTCTAGCAGCGGATTACGAGCAGTACTTC. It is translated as CASSFLAADYEQYF.